The subject of this entry is one T cell receptor beta chain. What it binds is unknown. The data are from a study of cytomegalovirus exposure and HLA in healthy donors. The V gene's germline CDR1 is LNHDA and CDR2 SQIVND (reference sequence). This CDR3 comprises 15 residues. The V segment lost 5 bases and the J segment 3 bases; nucleotides outside the gene matches: 7. Participants comprised healthy donors of bone marrow. The primer mix had 60 Vbeta and 13 Jbeta primers. Using immunoSEQ multiplex PCR, the repertoire was profiled, and TCRdb retains in-frame clones only, with some absent. Among fewer than 130,000 clones listed, around 70% were seen once. Study-level findings and limits: Per a prior analysis, the majority of TCR beta V segments were productive roughly 87% or roughly 30% of the time.

This receptor was identified in a man aged 35-49 years in good health and CMV-seropositive. Material: PBMCs. This sequence joins TRBV19 and TRBJ1-1; the match to TRBD1 covers 9 bases. CDR3 amino acids: CASSPQQGADTEAFF. CDR3 DNA sequence: TGTGCCAGTAGTCCCCAACAGGGGGCGGACACTGAAGCTTTCTTT.